These T cell receptor beta chains were read from a single sample in a study of technical replicates of blood from a few donors. Clones were sequenced by immunoSEQ multiplex PCR, and TCRdb holds only the in-frame ones, with some missing. The data contain 70,000 to 85,000 clones, just under 97% of them singletons. Material for sequencing was T cells isolated from PBMCs. The origin of the receptors is a human donor in good health. Both conserved end residues are part of each CDR3. Expanded clones get a size class; other rows say once, few or many, or leave the size out.

TRBJ2-7 TRBV2 - CASSELGGTYEQYF
TRBJ1-1 TRBV4-1 - CASSQEVEQGWTEAFF
TRBJ1-5 TRBV6-5 once CASSYGTGNQPQHF
TRBJ2-7 TRBV5-1 - CASSLGSIKPYEQYF
TRBJ2-6 TRBV9 - CASTPGGQAVGANVLTF
TRBJ2-1 TRBV27 - CASSWEGNEQFF
TRBJ1-1 TRBV5-6 - CASSLQQNMNTEAFF
TRBJ2-7 TRBV13 - CASSLVREADSYEQYF
TRBJ2-3 TRBV29-1 - CSVVSYTQYF
TRBJ2-3 TRBV6-4 - CASSGGPSTTDTQYF
TRBJ2-1 TRBV2 - CASGWGPTYNEQFF
TRBJ2-4 TRBV13 - CASSLRDSKNIQYF
TRBJ2-7 TRBV19 few CASSTQSGYEQYF
TRBJ1-5 TRBV15 once CATSPLGGEEQPQHF
TRBJ1-1 TRBV28 - CASSLGSAAEAFF
TRBJ1-3 TRBV6-4 - CASSQTGGSGNTIYF
TRBJ2-7 TRBV9 - CASSVAPHTEQYF
TRBJ2-1 TRBV14 - CASSLGSRQFF
TRBJ2-1 TRBV27 once CASSLIAGGRGEQFF
TRBJ1-1 TRBV6-6 few CASSTGAEAFF
TRBJ2-1 TRBV13 - CASSYHGVNNEQFF
TRBJ2-3 TRBV12-5 - CASGSGQAGTDTQYF
TRBJ1-1 TRBV19 once CASSIEATAMNTEAFF
TRBJ2-3 TRBV28 - CASTRSSVNTQYF
TRBJ2-7 TRBV7-9 - CASSLTGRGEQYF
TRBJ2-5 TRBV9 - CASSASTGWETQYF
TRBJ1-2 TRBV5-1 - CASSDTTGEGGYTF
TRBJ2-3 TRBV9 - CASSPLGSSGTDTQYF
TRBJ2-7 TRBV14 - CASSQEMASWEQYF
TRBJ2-3 TRBV5-4 few CASSFSRSGGTDTQYF
TRBJ1-4 TRBV28 - CASRGTGTGNGKLFF
TRBJ2-7 TRBV11-1 - CASSSSGSSYEQYF